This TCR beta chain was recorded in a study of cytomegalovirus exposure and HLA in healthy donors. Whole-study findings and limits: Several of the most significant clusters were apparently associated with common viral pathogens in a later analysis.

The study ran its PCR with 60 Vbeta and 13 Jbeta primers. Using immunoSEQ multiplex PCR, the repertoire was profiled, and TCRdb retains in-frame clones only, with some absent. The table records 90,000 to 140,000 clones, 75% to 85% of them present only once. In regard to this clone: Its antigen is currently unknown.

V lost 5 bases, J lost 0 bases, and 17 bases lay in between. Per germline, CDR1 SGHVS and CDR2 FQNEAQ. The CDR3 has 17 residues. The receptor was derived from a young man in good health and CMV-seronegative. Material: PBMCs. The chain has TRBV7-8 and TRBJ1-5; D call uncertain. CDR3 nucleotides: TGTGCCAGCAGCCTAAAGACTCTCGCAAATAGCAATCAGCCCCAGCATTTT. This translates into CASSLKTLANSNQPQHF.